This is a list of T cell receptor beta chains from one sample in a study of blood T cells in healthy people across ages. TCRdb reprocessed the 5' RACE reads with MiXCR, giving one entry per CDR3 protein. The top ten clones hold around a fifth of a sample with some 730,000 distinct CDR3 sequences, about 24% of them seen once. Sequenced input: blood. The receptors originated from a man in his 70s in good health. Both conserved end residues are part of each CDR3. The D gene is left open where the match is weak. Where a row states a size, it is once, few, many or the class of an expanded clone; other rows omit it.

>TRBJ2-1|NA|TRBD2|TRBV18
CASSSRTSYNEQFF
TGTGCCAGCTCATCACGGACTAGCTACAATGAGCAGTTCTTC
>TRBJ2-5|NA|NA|TRBV20-1
CSVGRQETQYF
TGCAGTGTGGGACGACAAGAGACCCAGTACTTC
>TRBJ2-7|NA|TRBD2|TRBV20-1
CSASKASGGVSYEQYF
TGCAGTGCTAGTAAGGCTAGCGGGGGAGTTTCCTACGAGCAGTACTTC
>TRBJ2-1|NA|TRBD2|TRBV28
CASSSGGPKYNEQFF
TGTGCCAGCAGTAGCGGGGGTCCGAAATACAATGAGCAGTTCTTC
>TRBJ1-2|NA|NA|TRBV11-2
CASSLLGRTNYGYTF
TGTGCCAGCAGCTTGTTGGGACGGACTAACTATGGCTACACCTTC
>TRBJ2-1|many|TRBD1|TRBV29-1
CSVDSGGGYNEQFF
TGCAGCGTTGATTCAGGGGGTGGATACAATGAGCAGTTCTTC
>TRBJ1-3|NA|NA|TRBV12-3/TRBV12-4
CASSSQGRLSGNTIYF
TGTGCCAGCAGTTCTCAGGGGCGCCTCTCTGGAAACACCATATATTTT
>TRBJ1-2|few|NA|TRBV29-1
CSVEDNYGPYGYTF
TGCAGCGTTGAAGATAATTACGGGCCCTATGGCTACACCTTC
>TRBJ2-1|few|TRBD2|TRBV12-3/TRBV12-4
CASSLVAGGLGEQFF
TGTGCCAGCAGTTTAGTAGCGGGGGGGCTAGGGGAGCAGTTCTTC
>TRBJ2-3|NA|NA|TRBV5-1
CASSLGGTPRTDTQYF
TGCGCCAGCAGCTTGGGGGGAACCCCCCGGACAGATACGCAGTATTTT
>TRBJ2-5|NA|NA|TRBV15
CATSRDIQETQYF
TGTGCCACCAGCAGAGATATACAAGAGACCCAGTACTTC
>TRBJ1-2|NA|TRBD1|TRBV6-5
CASRRGRGGYTF
TGTGCCAGCAGGAGGGGGCGCGGGGGCTACACCTTC
>TRBJ1-5|few|TRBD1|TRBV20-1
CSARIEGAAYQPQHF
TGCAGTGCTAGAATAGAGGGGGCGGCTTATCAGCCCCAGCATTTT
>TRBJ2-5|NA|NA|TRBV12-3/TRBV12-4
CASSLSGRLDLETQYF
TGTGCTAGCAGTTTATCGGGCAGGCTCGATTTAGAGACCCAGTACTTC
>TRBJ2-7|NA|TRBD1|TRBV11-2
CASSPPGTGVFGEQYF
TGTGCCAGCAGCCCGCCAGGGACAGGGGTTTTTGGCGAGCAGTACTTC
>TRBJ1-3|few|NA|TRBV28
CASSFARTSGNTIYF
TGTGCCAGCAGTTTCGCCAGGACCTCTGGAAACACCATATATTTT
>TRBJ1-5|many|NA|TRBV7-4
CASSLTGGSQPQHF
TGTGCCAGCAGCTTGACAGGCGGGTCTCAGCCCCAGCATTTT
>TRBJ2-5|many|TRBD2|TRBV6-5
CASSTSGGARETQYF
TGTGCCAGCAGTACGTCCGGGGGGGCCAGAGAGACCCAGTACTTC
>TRBJ2-1|few|TRBD1|TRBV2
CASSDVKIRTGGAGSYNEQFF
TGTGCCAGCAGTGATGTTAAAATAAGGACAGGGGGCGCGGGCTCCTACAATGAGCAGTTCTTC
>TRBJ2-5|few|TRBD2|TRBV7-9
CASSRLAGGETQYF
TGTGCCAGCAGTAGACTAGCGGGAGGAGAGACCCAGTACTTC
>TRBJ2-3|NA|TRBD2|TRBV20-1
CSASGGDSVGDTQYF
TGCAGTGCTAGCGGGGGGGATTCGGTCGGGGATACGCAGTATTTT
>TRBJ2-7|NA|TRBD2|TRBV12-3/TRBV12-4
CASSFGGGANEQYF
TGTGCCAGCAGTTTTGGCGGGGGGGCGAACGAGCAGTACTTC
>TRBJ1-2|NA|TRBD1|TRBV6-6
CASSYSPTGGGGYTF
TGTGCCAGCAGTTACTCTCCGACAGGGGGCGGGGGCTACACCTTC
>TRBJ1-5|few|NA|TRBV28
CASSPGNMGVQPQHF
TGTGCCAGCAGCCCCGGAAACATGGGAGTTCAGCCCCAGCATTTT